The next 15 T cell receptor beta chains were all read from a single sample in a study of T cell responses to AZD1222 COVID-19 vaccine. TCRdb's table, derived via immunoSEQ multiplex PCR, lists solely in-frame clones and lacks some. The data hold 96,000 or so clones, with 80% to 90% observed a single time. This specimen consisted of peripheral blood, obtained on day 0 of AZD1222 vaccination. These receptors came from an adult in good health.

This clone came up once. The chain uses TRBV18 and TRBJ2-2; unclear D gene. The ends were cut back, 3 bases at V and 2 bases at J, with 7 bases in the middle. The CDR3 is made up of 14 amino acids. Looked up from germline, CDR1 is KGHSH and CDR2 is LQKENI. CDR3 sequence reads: CASSPARNTGELFF. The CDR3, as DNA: TGTGCCAGCTCACCGGCCAGAAACACCGGGGAGCTGTTTTTT. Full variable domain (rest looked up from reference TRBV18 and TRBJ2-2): NAGVMQNPRHLVRRRGQEARLRCSPMKGHSHVYWYRQLPEEGLKFMVYLQKENIIDESGMPKERFSAEFPKEGPSILRIQQVVRGDSAAYFCASSPARNTGELFFGEGSRLTVL.

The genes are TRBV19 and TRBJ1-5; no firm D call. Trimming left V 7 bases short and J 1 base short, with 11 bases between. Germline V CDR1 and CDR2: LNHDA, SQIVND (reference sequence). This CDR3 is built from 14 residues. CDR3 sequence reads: CASKLSQSNQPQHF. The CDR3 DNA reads TGTGCCAGTAAACTCTCCCAGAGCAATCAGCCCCAGCATTTT.

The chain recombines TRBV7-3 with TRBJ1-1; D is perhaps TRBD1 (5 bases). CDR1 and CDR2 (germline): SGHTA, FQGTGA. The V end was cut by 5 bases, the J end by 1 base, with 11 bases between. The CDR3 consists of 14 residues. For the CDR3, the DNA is TGTGCCAGCAGCCAGTCTGGGGCGAACACTGAAGCTTTCTTT. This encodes CASSQSGANTEAFF.

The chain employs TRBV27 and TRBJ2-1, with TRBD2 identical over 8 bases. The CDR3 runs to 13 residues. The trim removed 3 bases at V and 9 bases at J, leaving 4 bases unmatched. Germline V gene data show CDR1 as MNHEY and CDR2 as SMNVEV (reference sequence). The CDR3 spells CASSFLGGAEQFF. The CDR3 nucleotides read TGTGCCAGCAGTTTCCTCGGGGGGGCTGAGCAGTTCTTC.

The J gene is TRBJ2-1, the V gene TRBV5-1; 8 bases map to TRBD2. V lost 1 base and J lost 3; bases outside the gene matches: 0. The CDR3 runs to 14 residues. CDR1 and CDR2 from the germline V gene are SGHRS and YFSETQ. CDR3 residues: CASSLSGGYNEQFF. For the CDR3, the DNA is TGCGCCAGCAGCTTGAGCGGGGGCTACAATGAGCAGTTCTTC.

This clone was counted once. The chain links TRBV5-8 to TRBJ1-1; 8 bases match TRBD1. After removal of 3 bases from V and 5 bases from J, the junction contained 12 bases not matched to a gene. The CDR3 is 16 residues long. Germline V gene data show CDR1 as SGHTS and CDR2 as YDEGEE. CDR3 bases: TGTGCCAGCAGCTACGACCCCCGGGACAGGCGGACTGAAGCTTTCTTT. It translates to CASSYDPRDRRTEAFF.

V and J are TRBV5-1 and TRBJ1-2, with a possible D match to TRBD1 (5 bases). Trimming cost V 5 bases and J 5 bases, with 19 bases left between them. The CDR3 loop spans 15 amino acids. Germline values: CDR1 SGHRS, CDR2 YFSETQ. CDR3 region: CASSSAGRTEYGYTF. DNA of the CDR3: TGCGCCAGCAGTTCCGCGGGACGGACTGAATATGGCTACACCTTC.

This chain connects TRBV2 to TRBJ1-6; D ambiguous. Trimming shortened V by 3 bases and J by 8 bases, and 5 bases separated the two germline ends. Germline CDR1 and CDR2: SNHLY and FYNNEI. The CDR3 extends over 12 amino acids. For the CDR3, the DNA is TGTGCCAGCAGTGACCCTGATTCACCCCTCCACTTT. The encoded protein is CASSDPDSPLHF.

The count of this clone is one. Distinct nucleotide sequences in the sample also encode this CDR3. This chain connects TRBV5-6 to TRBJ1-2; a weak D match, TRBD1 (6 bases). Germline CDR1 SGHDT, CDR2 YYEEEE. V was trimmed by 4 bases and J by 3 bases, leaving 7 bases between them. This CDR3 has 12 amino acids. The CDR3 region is CASSPGDYGYTF. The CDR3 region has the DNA TGTGCCAGCAGCCCAGGGGACTATGGCTACACCTTC.

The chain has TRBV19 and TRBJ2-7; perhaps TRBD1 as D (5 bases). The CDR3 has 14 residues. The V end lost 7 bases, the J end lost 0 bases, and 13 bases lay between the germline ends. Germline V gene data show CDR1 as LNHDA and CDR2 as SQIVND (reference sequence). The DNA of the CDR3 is TGTGCCAGTACTCCAACAGGTAACTCCTACGAGCAGTACTTC. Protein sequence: CASTPTGNSYEQYF.

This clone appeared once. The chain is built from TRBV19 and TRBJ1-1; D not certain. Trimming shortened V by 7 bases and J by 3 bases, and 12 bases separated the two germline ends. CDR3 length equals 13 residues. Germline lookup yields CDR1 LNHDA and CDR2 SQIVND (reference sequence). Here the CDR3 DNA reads TGTGCCAGTAATGCAGCGAGGGACACTGAAGCTTTCTTT. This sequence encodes CASNAARDTEAFF.

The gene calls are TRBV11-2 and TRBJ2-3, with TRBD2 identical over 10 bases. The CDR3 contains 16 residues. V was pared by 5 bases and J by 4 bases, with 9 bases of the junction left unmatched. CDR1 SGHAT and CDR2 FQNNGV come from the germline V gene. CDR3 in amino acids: CASSAYLAGVSDTQYF. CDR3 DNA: TGTGCCAGCAGCGCCTATCTAGCGGGGGTTTCAGATACGCAGTATTTT.

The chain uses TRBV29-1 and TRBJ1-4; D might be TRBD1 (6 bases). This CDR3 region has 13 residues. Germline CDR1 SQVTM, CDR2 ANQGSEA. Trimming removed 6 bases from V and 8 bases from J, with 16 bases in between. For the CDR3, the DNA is TGCAGCGTGGAAAACCCAGGGGAAGAAAAACTGTTTTTT. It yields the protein CSVENPGEEKLFF.

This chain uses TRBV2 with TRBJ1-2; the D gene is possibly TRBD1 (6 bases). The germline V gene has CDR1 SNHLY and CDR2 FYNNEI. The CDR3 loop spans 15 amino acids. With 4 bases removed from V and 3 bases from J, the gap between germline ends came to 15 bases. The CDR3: CASSVIRTVDYGYTF. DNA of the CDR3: TGTGCCAGCAGTGTGATCAGGACAGTTGACTATGGCTACACCTTC.

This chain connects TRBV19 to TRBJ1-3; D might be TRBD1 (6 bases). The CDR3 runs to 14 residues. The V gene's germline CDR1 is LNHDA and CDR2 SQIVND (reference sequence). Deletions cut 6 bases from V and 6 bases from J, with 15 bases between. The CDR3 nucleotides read TGTGCCAGTAGAGTCGGCAGGGGCGCAAACACCATATATTTT. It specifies CASRVGRGANTIYF.